These 8 T cell receptor beta chains were all obtained from the same sample, sequenced in a study of T cells after posttransplantation cyclophosphamide. A marrow graft followed busulfan-fludarabine conditioning, with cyclophosphamide on days +3 and +4. The table came from immunoSEQ multiplex PCR; TCRdb's copy has only in-frame clones and leaves some out. Listed for the sample are 10,000 to 13,000 clones, none seen a single time. The specimen comprised PBMCs, sampled after allogeneic stem cell transplant with posttransplant cyclophosphamide. The origin of the receptors is a female patient between 40 and 50 years old who received an allogeneic stem cell transplant from a related donor, was CMV-positive, and had no GVHD. Some T cells may be supplied by the graft donor.

The chain employs TRBV27 and TRBJ2-5; 14 bases are a match to TRBD2. The closer fit of TRBJ2-7 to the DNA end suggests the J call may be wrong. CDR1 MNHEY and CDR2 SMNVEV come from the germline V gene (reference sequence). This CDR3 region has 16 residues. The CDR3 DNA follows: TGTGCCAGCAGTTTAACCGGGACTAGCGGGAGATACGAGCAGTACTTC. This encodes CASSLTGTSGRYEQYF.

This clone came up many times. The identical CDR3 is also encoded by other nucleotide sequences in the sample. The V gene is TRBV5-1, the J gene TRBJ2-1, with D possibly matching TRBD1 (5 bases). The germline V gene encodes CDR1 SGHRS and CDR2 YFSETQ. Trimming stripped 3 bases from V and 7 bases from J, with 8 bases between. This CDR3 is 12 amino acids long. CDR3 in amino acids: CASSSQGNEQFF. DNA for the CDR3: TGCGCCAGCAGCTCCCAGGGAAATGAGCAGTTCTTC.

This clone was detected only a few times. The V call is TRBV10-1, the J call TRBJ2-3; 13 nucleotides match TRBD2. This CDR3 has 16 residues. Looked up from germline, CDR1 is WNHNN and CDR2 is SYGVQD (reference sequence). J lost 9 bases, V lost 2 bases, and 8 bases had no gene match. Here the CDR3 reads CASSEPTSGGGGTQYF. The CDR3 DNA follows: TGCGCCAGCAGTGAGCCCACTAGCGGGGGGGGTGGCACGCAGTATTTT.

This clone was counted ten times or more. The chain is built from TRBV6-6 and TRBJ2-3; a possible D gene is TRBD2 (6 bases). The CDR3 is made up of 16 amino acids. The V end was cut by 6 bases, the J end by 1 base, with 17 bases between. Germline CDR1 and CDR2: MNHNY and SVGAGI (reference sequence). The CDR3 nucleotides read TGTGCCAGCAGCACAGGTGGGGGGTCCGGCACAGATACGCAGTATTTT. Protein: CASSTGGGSGTDTQYF.

This clone was detected many times. The V and J genes are TRBV5-4 and TRBJ1-1; 7 nucleotides match TRBD1. The CDR3 runs to 14 residues. V dropped 2 bases and J dropped 3; count of bases not matched to a gene: 4. Germline assignment: CDR1 SGHNT and CDR2 YYREEE (reference sequence). CDR3 nucleotide sequence: TGTGCCAGCAGCTTTTTCCAGGGGGACACTGAAGCTTTCTTT. Translation gives CASSFFQGDTEAFF.

In its sample, this clone was seen many times. The chain recombines TRBV4-1 with TRBJ2-3, with 10 bases that match TRBD2. The CDR3 spans 14 residues. Germline loops: CDR1 MGHRA, CDR2 YSYEKL. Germline trimming cut 6 bases from V and 0 bases from J; bases unmatched to any gene: 0. CDR3 sequence: CASRTSGSTDTQYF. CDR3 in DNA: TGCGCCAGCAGGACTAGCGGGAGCACAGATACGCAGTATTTT.

This clone was observed many times. The chain carries TRBV5-4 and TRBJ2-1; 10 nucleotides line up with TRBD2. CDR3 size: 14 residues. Germline V CDR1 and CDR2: SGHNT, YYREEE (reference sequence). V dropped 2 bases and J dropped 10; count of bases not matched to a gene: 6. The chain's CDR3 is CASSFLAGVEEQFF. The CDR3, as DNA: TGTGCCAGCAGCTTTCTAGCGGGAGTGGAAGAGCAGTTCTTC. Together with reference TRBV5-4 and TRBJ2-1, the CDR3 gives the full variable domain: ETGVTQSPTHLIKTRGQQVTLRCSSQSGHNTVSWYQQALGQGPQFIFQYYREEENGRGNFPPRFSGLQFPNYSSELNVNALELDDSALYLCASSFLAGVEEQFFGPGTRLTVL.

This clone was found a few times. The J gene is TRBJ2-5, the V gene TRBV25-1; D might be TRBD1 (6 bases). From germline, CDR1 is MGHDK and CDR2 SYGVNS. The CDR3 runs 14 residues. The V end was cut by 2 bases, the J end by 4 bases, with 11 bases between. CDR3 amino acids: CASSEPQGRETQYF. CDR3 in DNA: TGTGCCAGCAGTGAACCGCAGGGGCGAGAGACCCAGTACTTC.